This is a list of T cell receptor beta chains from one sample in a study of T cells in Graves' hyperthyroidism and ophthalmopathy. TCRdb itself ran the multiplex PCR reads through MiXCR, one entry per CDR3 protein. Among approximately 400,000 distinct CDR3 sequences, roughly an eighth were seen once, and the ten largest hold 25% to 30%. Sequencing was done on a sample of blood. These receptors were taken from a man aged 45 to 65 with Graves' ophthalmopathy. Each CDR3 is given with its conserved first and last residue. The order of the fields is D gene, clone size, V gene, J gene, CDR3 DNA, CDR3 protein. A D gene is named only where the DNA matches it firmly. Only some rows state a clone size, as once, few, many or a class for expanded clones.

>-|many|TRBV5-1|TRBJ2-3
TGCGCCAGCAGCTTGGTGGGGGGGGCGCCCACAGATACGCAGTATTTT
CASSLVGGAPTDTQYF
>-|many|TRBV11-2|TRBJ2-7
TGTGCCAGCAGCCCTAGGGCGGTTAGCTCCTACGAGCAGTACTTC
CASSPRAVSSYEQYF
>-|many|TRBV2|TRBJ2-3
TGTGCCAGCACGCCCGGGGCGGCTTATAGCACAGATACGCAGTATTTT
CASTPGAAYSTDTQYF
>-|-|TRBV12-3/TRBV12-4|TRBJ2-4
TGTGCCAGCAGGGGTATAGGGGGGAACATTCAGTACTTC
CASRGIGGNIQYF
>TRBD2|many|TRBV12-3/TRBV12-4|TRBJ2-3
TGTGCCAGCAGACTAGGACTAGCGGGAGCGGTCACAGATACGCAGTATTTT
CASRLGLAGAVTDTQYF
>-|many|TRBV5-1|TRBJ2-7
TGCGCCAGCACCTCGTGGTCTGGCGACCACGAGCAGTACTTC
CASTSWSGDHEQYF
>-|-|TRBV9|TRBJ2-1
TGTGCCAGCAGCGTTAGCAATGGGCAGTTCTTC
CASSVSNGQFF
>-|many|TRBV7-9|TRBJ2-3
TGTGCCAGCAGCTTTTTAATCCGCGCGGGCACAGATACGCAGTATTTT
CASSFLIRAGTDTQYF
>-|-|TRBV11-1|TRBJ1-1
TGTGCCAGCAGTACGTGGGGGGCGCCGAACACTGAAGCTTTCTTT
CASSTWGAPNTEAFF
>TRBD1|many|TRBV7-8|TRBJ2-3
TGTGCCAGCAGCTTAGGCGCAGGGGGTAGTACAGATACGCAGTATTTT
CASSLGAGGSTDTQYF
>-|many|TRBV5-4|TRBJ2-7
TGTGCCAGCAGCTTGTCCGGTGCCGGTCGAGGCGAGCAGTACTTC
CASSLSGAGRGEQYF
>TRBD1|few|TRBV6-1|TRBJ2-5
TGTGCCAGCAGCAACAGGGGGCCAGAGACCCAGTACTTC
CASSNRGPETQYF
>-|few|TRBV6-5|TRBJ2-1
TGTGCCAGCAGTTACTCGAATATGGACTCCGAGGATCAGTTCTTC
CASSYSNMDSEDQFF
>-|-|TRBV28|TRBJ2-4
TGTGCCAGCAGTAGGCTCCACGGGAACATTCAGTACTTC
CASSRLHGNIQYF
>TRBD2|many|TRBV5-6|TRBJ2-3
TGTGCCAGCAGCCGACTAGCGACGACAGATACGCAGTATTTT
CASSRLATTDTQYF
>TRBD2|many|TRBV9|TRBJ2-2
TGTGCCAGCAGCGTATCGTCTAGCGGGAGGTTCACCGGGGAGCTGTTTTTT
CASSVSSSGRFTGELFF
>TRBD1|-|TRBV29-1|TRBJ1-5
TGCAGCGTTGTGCTCAGGGGGGGTAGCAATCAGCCCCAGCATTTT
CSVVLRGGSNQPQHF
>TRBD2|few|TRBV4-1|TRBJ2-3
TGCGCCAGCAGCCAGGGACTAGCGGGAGCACAGTATACGCAGTATTTT
CASSQGLAGAQYTQYF
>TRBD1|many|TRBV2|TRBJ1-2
TGTGCCAGCGACAGGGTGGGTCTCCATGGCTACACCTTC
CASDRVGLHGYTF
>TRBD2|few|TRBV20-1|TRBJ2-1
TGCAGTGCTCGCCTAGCGGGAGGAAGTTACAACAATGAGCAGTTCTTC
CSARLAGGSYNNEQFF
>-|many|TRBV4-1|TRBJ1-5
TGCGCCAGCAGCCAAGAAATTACCCAGGGCGCCCGCAATCAGCCCCAGCATTTT
CASSQEITQGARNQPQHF
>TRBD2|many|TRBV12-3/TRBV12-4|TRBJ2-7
TGTGCCAGCAGCCAGACTAGCGGGACACTCTACGAGCAGTACTTC
CASSQTSGTLYEQYF
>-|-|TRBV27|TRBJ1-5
TGTGCCAGCAGTACGGACCGTAAACAGCCCCGGCATTTT
CASSTDRKQPRHF
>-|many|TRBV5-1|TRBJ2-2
TGCGCCAGCAGCCCCCGGGACACGGGCACCGGGGAGCTGTTTTTT
CASSPRDTGTGELFF
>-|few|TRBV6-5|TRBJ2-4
TGTGCCAGCATTTTCGGCGCCAAAAACATTCAGTACTTC
CASIFGAKNIQYF
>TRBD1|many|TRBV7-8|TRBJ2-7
TGTGCCAGCAGCTTAGCGGGACAGGGGCGGGGCCCGCGATCCTACGAGCAGTACTTC
CASSLAGQGRGPRSYEQYF
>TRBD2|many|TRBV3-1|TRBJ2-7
TGTGCCAGCAGCCCATCTAGCGGGGGCTCCGTTTCCGGGCAGTACTTC
CASSPSSGGSVSGQYF
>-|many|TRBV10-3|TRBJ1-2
TGTGCCATCAGTGAGTCACCCGGGGATATCTATGGCTACACCTTC
CAISESPGDIYGYTF
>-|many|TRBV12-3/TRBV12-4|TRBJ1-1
TGTGCCAGCTTGGGAGGGATCAGCACTGAAGCTTTCTTT
CASLGGISTEAFF
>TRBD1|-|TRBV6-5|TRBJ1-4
TGTGCCAGCAGTTACGCCGGACAGGGGGCCCCTCCAACTAATGAAAAACTGTTTTTT
CASSYAGQGAPPTNEKLFF
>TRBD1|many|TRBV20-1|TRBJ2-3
TGCAGTGCTGTTACAGGGGGCACAGATACGCAGTATTTT
CSAVTGGTDTQYF
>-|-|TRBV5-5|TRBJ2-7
TGTGCCAGCAGCTGGGACCCCCGAGAGCAGTACTTC
CASSWDPREQYF
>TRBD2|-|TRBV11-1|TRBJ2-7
TGTGCCAGCAGCTTAAGAGCGGGGGACTACTACGAGCAGTACTTC
CASSLRAGDYYEQYF
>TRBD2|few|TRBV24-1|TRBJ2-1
TGTGCCACCAGTGATTTGGTCCCGCGGGGGGCCCACTATGAGCAGTTCTTC
CATSDLVPRGAHYEQFF
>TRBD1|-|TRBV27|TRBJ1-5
TGTGCCAGCGGAACTGGGACAGTCGGCAATCAGCCCCAGCATTTT
CASGTGTVGNQPQHF
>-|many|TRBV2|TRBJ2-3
TGTGCCAGCAGTGGTGGGGGGTCCAACACAGATACGCAGTATTTT
CASSGGGSNTDTQYF
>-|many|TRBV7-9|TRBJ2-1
TGTGCCAGCAGCTCCCAAGGGGAGCCGAACAATGAGCAGTTCTTC
CASSSQGEPNNEQFF